The 25 T cell receptor beta chains below come from one sample, sequenced in a study of T cell clonality in common variable immunodeficiency. This table comes from immunoSEQ multiplex PCR, and its TCRdb copy is limited to in-frame clones, with some not included. This repertoire holds about 44,000 clones, and none appear only once. The material sequenced was peripheral blood mononuclear cells. The receptors come from a person aged 18 to 75 in good health.

This clone has at least ten counts. The read terminates 3 residues ahead of where the CDR3 ends, so the germline J gene completes it. The rearrangement uses TRBV12-3 or TRBV12-4 and TRBJ1-1; 9 bases match TRBD1. The CDR3 runs to 13 residues. Partial CDR3 DNA: TGTGCCAGCAGTTCCACCGGACAGGGGGAA. As protein: CASSSTGQGE. The whole CDR3 protein is CASSSTGQGEAFF.

This clone was detected a few times. The CDR3 is cut off 3 residues early in the read; its end comes from the germline J gene. The chain has TRBV11-1 and TRBJ1-1; D gene unclear. The ends were cut back, 4 bases at V and 1 base at J, with 10 bases in the middle. The CDR3 has 14 residues. Germline V gives CDR1 SGHAT, CDR2 FQDESV (reference sequence). CDR3 protein: CASSSSPGNTEAFF. The sequenced CDR3 bases are TGTGCCAGCAGCTCCTCCCCGGGGAACACTGAA. Full variable domain (remainder filled in from reference TRBV11-1 and TRBJ1-1): EAEVAQSPRYKITEKSQAVAFWCDPISGHATLYWYRQILGQGPELLVQFQDESVVDDSQLPKDRFSAERLKGVDSTLKIQPAELGDSAMYLCASSSSPGNTEAFFGQGTRLTVV.

This clone appeared many times. The CDR3 end falls 3 residues outside the read, so it is completed with the germline J gene. V gene TRBV7-6 combines with J gene TRBJ2-7; a possible D gene is TRBD1 (5 bases). CDR1 is SGHVS and CDR2 is FNYEAQ in the germline V gene. Trimming removed 5 bases at V and 6 bases at J, with 26 bases between. The CDR3 length is 17 residues. The CDR3: CASSDRSQGVLMGEQYF. The part of the CDR3 DNA that was read is TGTGCCAGCAGCGATCGTTCCCAGGGTGTCTTAATGGGCGAG.

There are many counts of this clone. The read ends 3 residues shy of where the CDR3 ends; the end is completed using the germline J gene. This chain joins TRBV7-3 and TRBJ2-1; 11 bases map to TRBD1. CDR3 length: 16 amino acids. Germline V lookup: CDR1 SGHTA, CDR2 FQGTGA. V was pared by 5 bases and J by 0 bases, with 3 bases of the junction left unmatched. CDR3: CASSRGTGGSYNEQFF. The part of the CDR3 DNA that was read is TGTGCCAGCAGCCGAGGGACAGGGGGCTCCTACAATGAG.

Many counts were recorded for this clone. The CDR3 is CSASPDRESGYTF. The sequenced part of the CDR3 DNA is TGCAGTGCTAGCCCCGACAGGGAAAGTGGC. The chain has TRBV20-1 and TRBJ1-2; 7 bases are shared with TRBD1. The observed sequence ends 3 residues before the CDR3 terminus, with the missing tail filled in from the germline J gene. Germline values: CDR1 DFQATT, CDR2 SNEGSKA (reference sequence). With 3 bases clipped from V and 7 bases from J, the junction kept 8 bases outside the gene matches. The CDR3 consists of 13 residues.

This clone has a count of ten or more. The read stops 3 residues short of the end of the CDR3; the missing end is completed from the germline J gene. The rearrangement uses TRBV20-1 and TRBJ1-6; 8 nucleotides align to TRBD1. The CDR3 is made up of 15 amino acids. The germline V gene has CDR1 DFQATT and CDR2 SNEGSKA (reference sequence). V was pared by 6 bases and J by 3 bases, with 7 bases of the junction left unmatched. The CDR3 bases that were read are TGCAGTGCAAGACAGGGGTCGGGCTATAATTCACCC. As protein: CSARQGSGYNSP. In full, the CDR3 is CSARQGSGYNSPLHF.

This clone has at least ten counts. The read ends 3 residues before the CDR3 terminus; that terminus is restored from the germline J gene. This chain connects TRBV12-5 to TRBJ2-3; 7 nucleotides match TRBD1. Per germline, CDR1 LGHNT and CDR2 FRNRAP. CDR3 length: 12 amino acids. With 6 bases clipped from V and 5 bases from J, the junction kept 2 bases outside the gene matches. This CDR3 reads CASGTGRDTQYF. The CDR3 bases that were read are TGTGCTAGTGGGACAGGGCGAGATACG.

This clone was found many times. The sequence runs out 3 residues before the end of the CDR3; the remainder is reconstructed from the germline J gene. The chain recombines TRBV30 with TRBJ1-1; maybe TRBD1 (5 bases). Trimming shortened V by 3 bases and J by 2 bases, and 10 bases separated the two germline ends. Per germline, CDR1 GTSNPN and CDR2 SVGIG (reference sequence). The CDR3 extends over 13 amino acids. The CDR3 is CAWSLGQNTEAFF. The part of the CDR3 DNA that was read is TGTGCCTGGAGCTTAGGACAAAACACTGAA.

This clone was found many times. The observed sequence ends 3 residues before the CDR3 terminus, with the missing tail filled in from the germline J gene. This sequence joins TRBV19 and TRBJ1-1, with a possible D match to TRBD1 (6 bases). CDR1 and CDR2 from the germline V gene are LNHDA and SQIVND (reference sequence). Trimming cost V 6 bases and J 6 bases, with 23 bases left between them. The CDR3 length is 16 residues. Partial CDR3 DNA: TGTGCCAGTAGGATTGGGACAAGTCCCAGCGCGGCTGAA. Translated, it gives CASRIGTSPSAAE. The CDR3 as a whole reads CASRIGTSPSAAEAFF.

This clone was observed many times. The CDR3 end falls 3 residues outside the read, so it is completed with the germline J gene. The chain recombines TRBV20-1 with TRBJ1-3, with TRBD1 matching 12 bases. Trimming removed 4 bases from V and 8 bases from J; junction bases left unmatched: 6. Germline CDR1 DFQATT, CDR2 SNEGSKA (reference sequence). The CDR3 has 14 residues. The sequenced CDR3 bases are TGCAGTGCTACCCGGGACAGGGGGCTATACACC. Translating gives CSATRDRGLYT. The whole CDR3 reads CSATRDRGLYTIYF.

A note on this clone: The CDR3 is cut off 3 residues early in the read; its end comes from the germline J gene. The genes are TRBV19 and TRBJ1-1; tentative D call: TRBD1 (6 bases). Germline lookup yields CDR1 LNHDA and CDR2 SQIVND (reference sequence). The CDR3 runs to 14 residues. Trimming cost V 5 bases and J 1 base, with 11 bases left between them. CDR3 in amino acids: CASSGRQENTEAFF. The CDR3 bases that were read are TGTGCCAGTAGTGGGAGACAGGAGAACACTGAA.

This clone has a count of ten or more. The read is 3 residues too short to cover the CDR3 end, so that end is filled in from the germline J gene. The sample holds other DNA sequences that translate to the same CDR3. V and J are TRBV11-3 and TRBJ1-1; TRBD1 might be the D (6 bases). The CDR3 is made up of 15 amino acids. V lost 0 bases and J lost 1, with 9 bases in between. The germline CDR1 and CDR2 sequences are SGHNT and YENEEA. The chain's CDR3 is CASSLDLTGNTEAFF. Incomplete CDR3 DNA: TGTGCCAGCAGCTTAGACCTGACAGGGAACACTGAA.

In this sample, this clone turned up a few times. The read terminates 3 residues before the CDR3 end, so the remaining end is supplied by the germline J gene. The chain employs TRBV7-2 and TRBJ1-5; perhaps TRBD1 as D (5 bases). Germline-derived CDR1 and CDR2 are SGHTA and FQGNSA. The germline V and J ends were trimmed by 6 bases and 3 bases, with 15 bases remaining between them. This CDR3 has 15 residues. The CDR3 protein is CASRQDTSLNQPQHF. CDR3 bases read: TGTGCCAGCAGACAGGACACCTCTCTCAATCAGCCC.

This clone was seen at least ten times. From the germline J gene comes the end of the CDR3, since the read stops 3 residues before it. The chain employs TRBV7-9 and TRBJ1-1; weak D call: TRBD1 (5 bases). CDR1 and CDR2 from the germline V gene are SEHNR and FQNEAQ (reference sequence). V gave up 6 bases and J gave up 1 base, with 9 bases separating them. The CDR3 consists of 13 residues. The sequenced part of the CDR3 DNA is TGTGCCAGCAGGCCGGACAAGAACACTGAA. Protein product: CASRPDKNTE. The full-length CDR3 reads as CASRPDKNTEAFF.

This clone has ten or more counts. The sequenced CDR3 bases are TGCGCCAGCAGCCAAGAAGGGACAGGGGCCCGAGGCAATCAGCCC. Its protein is CASSQEGTGARGNQP. The CDR3 as a whole reads CASSQEGTGARGNQPQHF. V and J are TRBV4-1 and TRBJ1-5; 10 nucleotides align to TRBD1. The read stops 3 residues short of the end of the CDR3; the missing end is completed from the germline J gene. V lost 0 bases and J lost 2; bases outside the gene matches: 7. CDR1 is MGHRA, CDR2 YSYEKL, per germline. This CDR3 comprises 18 residues.

This clone was seen at least ten times. From the germline J gene comes the end of the CDR3, since the read stops 3 residues before it. V gene TRBV7-2 combines with J gene TRBJ1-1; the D gene is possibly TRBD1 (5 bases). CDR3 length: 13 residues. The V end was cut by 3 bases, the J end by 1 base, with 6 bases between. Germline CDR1 and CDR2: SGHTA and FQGNSA. The sequenced part of the CDR3 DNA is TGTGCCAGCAGCTTCGGGGGGAACACTGAA. Its translation: CASSFGGNTE. The complete CDR3 reads CASSFGGNTEAFF.

This clone was found many times. Read coverage stops 3 residues before the CDR3 terminus; the germline J gene supplies the remainder. The V and J genes are TRBV20-1 and TRBJ2-3, with 9 bases matching TRBD2. The trim removed 5 bases at V and 6 bases at J, leaving 12 bases unmatched. The CDR3 sequence is 15 residues long. Looked up from germline, CDR1 is DFQATT and CDR2 is SNEGSKA (reference sequence). The CDR3 DNA, read in part, is TGCAGTGCTGACCCTCAGCGGGAGGCCATGGATACG. Translation gives CSADPQREAMDT. The complete CDR3 sequence is CSADPQREAMDTQYF.

This clone was seen repeatedly, ten times or more. The CDR3 goes on 3 residues after the read ends, and that part is filled in from the germline J gene. This chain joins TRBV5-1 and TRBJ2-4; 8 positions agree with TRBD1. Germline CDR1 is SGHRS and CDR2 is YFSETQ. J lost 3 bases, V lost 0 bases, and 11 bases had no gene match. CDR3 length: 18 residues. CDR3 sequence reads: CASSLDRRQGIGKNIQYF. CDR3 bases read: TGCGCCAGCAGCTTGGACCGCAGACAGGGGATTGGCAAAAACATT. The full variable domain, rest sourced from reference TRBV5-1 and TRBJ2-4, is KAGVTQTPRYLIKTRGQQVTLSCSPISGHRSVSWYQQTPGQGLQFLFEYFSETQRNKGNFPGRFSGRQFSNSRSEMNVSTLELGDSALYLCASSLDRRQGIGKNIQYFGAGTRLSVL.

This clone was seen at least ten times. The CDR3 is cut off 3 residues early in the read; its end comes from the germline J gene. The V and J genes are TRBV19 and TRBJ2-7, with D tentatively TRBD1 (6 bases). Germline V lookup: CDR1 LNHDA, CDR2 SQIVND (reference sequence). Trimming took 5 bases from V and 0 from J, leaving 14 bases between them. The CDR3 runs 15 residues. The CDR3 DNA, read in part, is TGTGCCAGTAGTGAGGGGACAAGTAGCTCCTACGAG. Translated: CASSEGTSSSYE. The CDR3, in full, reads CASSEGTSSSYEQYF.

This clone has at least ten counts. The read terminates 3 residues ahead of where the CDR3 ends, so the germline J gene completes it. The chain has TRBV20-1 and TRBJ2-3; 10 bases map to TRBD2. Germline values: CDR1 DFQATT, CDR2 SNEGSKA (reference sequence). This CDR3 region has 16 residues. J was trimmed by 1 base and V by 0 bases; bases with no gene match: 4. The CDR3 DNA, read in part, is TGCAGTGCTAGAGACCCTAGCGGGGGACGCACAGATACG. It is translated as CSARDPSGGRTDT. The CDR3 as a whole reads CSARDPSGGRTDTQYF.

This clone occurred many times. Read sequence stops 3 residues before the CDR3 end, and the germline J gene provides the missing end. The rearrangement joins TRBV19 to TRBJ2-7, with 10 positions matching TRBD1. In germline, CDR1 is LNHDA, CDR2 SQIVND (reference sequence). This CDR3 contains 15 residues. J gave up 3 bases and V 1 base, and 3 bases lay outside the gene matches. This chain's CDR3 is CASSIAGQGGYEQYF. The CDR3 DNA, read in part, is TGTGCCAGTAGTATAGCCGGACAGGGGGGCTACGAG.

This clone was seen repeatedly, ten times or more. The CDR3 end is not reached by the read, which stops 3 residues before it; the germline J gene fills it in. This rearrangement joins TRBV5-1 to TRBJ2-3; a possible D gene is TRBD2 (6 bases). CDR3 length equals 16 residues. Germline V gene sequence: CDR1 SGHRS, CDR2 YFSETQ. V gave up 0 bases and J gave up 5 bases, with 16 bases separating them. The DNA read from the CDR3 is TGCGCCAGCAGCTTGGTGGGACTTCCATTGGGAGATACG. It encodes CASSLVGLPLGDT. In full, the CDR3 reads CASSLVGLPLGDTQYF.

This clone has a count of ten or more. The read ends 3 residues before the CDR3 terminus; that terminus is restored from the germline J gene. V usage is TRBV20-1 and J usage is TRBJ2-1, with TRBD2 as a possible D gene (6 bases). In germline, CDR1 is DFQATT, CDR2 SNEGSKA (reference sequence). The germline V and J ends were trimmed by 5 bases and 4 bases, with 12 bases remaining between them. The CDR3 totals 13 residues. The CDR3 is CSAAPTRYNEQFF. The sequenced CDR3 bases are TGCAGTGCTGCCCCGACTAGATACAATGAG.

This clone was recorded at least ten times. The sequence runs out 3 residues before the end of the CDR3; the remainder is reconstructed from the germline J gene. The chain has TRBV19 and TRBJ1-1; D perhaps matches TRBD1 (5 bases). Trimming stripped 5 bases from V and 1 base from J, with 11 bases between. This CDR3 is 14 amino acids long. Germline V CDR1 and CDR2: LNHDA, SQIVND (reference sequence). The CDR3 here is CASSETAWNTEAFF. The sequenced CDR3 bases are TGTGCCAGTAGTGAGACAGCTTGGAACACTGAA.

This clone was detected many times. Read sequence stops 3 residues before the CDR3 end, and the germline J gene provides the missing end. V and J are TRBV19 and TRBJ2-2; TRBD2 matches at 9 bases. Trimming took 5 bases from V and 0 from J; bases not matched to a gene: 4. CDR1 LNHDA and CDR2 SQIVND come from the germline V gene (reference sequence). This CDR3 is 16 amino acids long. CDR3 sequence: CASSSRLAANTGELFF. The DNA read from the CDR3 is TGTGCCAGTAGTTCGCGACTAGCGGCGAACACCGGGGAG.